One T cell receptor beta chain is described in this entry. No antigen is known for it. Using immunoSEQ multiplex PCR, the repertoire was profiled, and TCRdb retains in-frame clones only, with some absent. This repertoire shows fewer than 200,000 clones, approximately 92% found once; its top ten account for 1% to 1.5%. This record belongs to a study of T cell responses to AZD1222 COVID-19 vaccine. Study-wide background: Pooling covered second doses at about 4 or about 12 weeks. Findings of the study overall: Repertoires in all cases were sampled only once the peak T cell response had passed. Females outnumbered males among donors, who were mostly white British; clonal diversity was possibly underestimated. Spike-specific TCR repertoires showed rising breadth and depth after two AZD1222 doses.

The sequence came from an adult in good health. This material consisted of peripheral blood, taken on day 0 of AZD1222 vaccination.

Here the CDR3 reads CASSVNPAGLGGTF. CDR3 DNA: TGTGCCAGCAGCGTAAACCCCGCCGGCTTGGGCGGCACCTTC. The chain combines TRBV9 with TRBJ1-2; D unresolved. The germline V gene has CDR1 SGDLS and CDR2 YYNGEE. Trimming shortened V by 1 base and J by 13 bases, and 20 bases separated the two germline ends. This CDR3 comprises 14 residues.